The 13 T cell receptor beta chains listed next were all sequenced from one sample in a study of CD8 T cells in ankylosing spondylitis. TCRdb reanalysed the 5' RACE reads using MiXCR and keeps one entry per CDR3 protein. The top ten clones hold 6.8% of a sample with approximately 540,000 distinct CDR3 sequences, over 9.5% of them seen once. These receptors are not linked to any known antigen. Study outcomes and limitations: Seemingly distinctive of ankylosing spondylitis blood was a TCR beta motif formed by eight highly homologous variants.

The sequenced sample was blood, either unsorted or a sorted T cell fraction (not recorded which). The source is a male donor with ankylosing spondylitis.

The rearrangement links TRBV6-1 to TRBJ1-6, with TRBD1 matching 9 bases. CDR3 length: 14 residues. The V segment lost 7 bases and the J segment 15 bases; nucleotides outside the gene matches: 13. CDR1 is MNHNS, CDR2 SASEGT, per germline. CDR3 region: CASTAGTGFNRLHF. In DNA form, the CDR3 reads TGTGCCAGCACTGCGGGGACAGGGTTCAATCGCCTCCACTTT.

This clonotype was recorded many times. V usage is TRBV5-1 and J usage is TRBJ2-2; TRBD2 aligns across 12 bases. The CDR3 totals 17 residues. CDR1 is SGHRS, CDR2 YFSETQ, per germline. The V segment lost 0 bases and the J segment 4 bases; nucleotides outside the gene matches: 4. CDR3 loop: CASSLGLAGDLTGELFF. The DNA for the CDR3 is TGCGCCAGCAGCTTGGGACTAGCGGGGGACCTCACCGGGGAGCTGTTTTTT.

This clonotype has a handful of counts. The chain has TRBV29-1 and TRBJ2-1; D remains ambiguous. V gave up 7 bases and J gave up 6 bases, with 10 bases separating them. The germline gives CDR1 SQVTM, CDR2 ANQGSEA. CDR3 length: 11 amino acids. The DNA of the CDR3 is TGCAGCGGTAACCTGGGCAATGAGCAGTTCTTC. It yields the protein CSGNLGNEQFF.

This sequence joins TRBV5-1 and TRBJ1-2, with unresolved D. There are 15 residues in the CDR3. The V and J ends lost 4 bases and 4 bases respectively, with 17 bases between them. Germline V gene sequence: CDR1 SGHRS, CDR2 YFSETQ. CDR3 sequence: CASSPGETLGYGYTF. DNA of the CDR3: TGCGCCAGCAGCCCGGGAGAAACTTTGGGCTATGGCTACACCTTC.

A few counts support this clonotype. This chain uses TRBV29-1 with TRBJ2-1, with TRBD2 matching 8 bases. V gave up 4 bases and J gave up 9 bases; unmatched junction bases: 5. This CDR3 has 12 residues. Germline CDR1 is SQVTM and CDR2 is ANQGSEA. CDR3 in amino acids: CSVVLSGIEQFF. CDR3 DNA sequence: TGCAGCGTTGTCCTTAGCGGGATTGAGCAGTTCTTC.

This clonotype was detected only a few times. The chain has TRBV20-1 and TRBJ2-7, with 8 positions matching TRBD1. Germline V gene sequence: CDR1 DFQATT, CDR2 SNEGSKA (reference sequence). CDR3 length equals 12 residues. The J segment lost 7 bases and the V segment lost 6 bases, leaving 8 bases of the junction unmatched. The CDR3 spells CSASAGGGEQYF. The CDR3 nucleotides are TGCAGTGCGAGCGCAGGGGGCGGGGAGCAGTACTTC.

There are a few counts of this clonotype. The J gene is TRBJ1-6, the V gene TRBV12-3 or TRBV12-4, with a possible D match to TRBD1 (5 bases). The CDR3 length is 17 residues. The germline V and J ends were trimmed by 5 bases and 7 bases, with 21 bases remaining between them. This chain's CDR3 is CASSARKGTFLNSPLHF. For the CDR3, the DNA is TGTGCCAGCAGTGCCCGGAAGGGGACGTTTTTGAATTCACCCCTCCACTTT.

This clonotype was recorded at least ten times. V is TRBV15 and J is TRBJ2-4; the match to TRBD1 covers 7 bases. Germline V CDR1 and CDR2: LNHNV, YYDKDF (reference sequence). Trimming took 1 base from V and 7 from J; bases not matched to a gene: 7. The CDR3 contains 15 residues. The CDR3 DNA is TGTGCCACCAGCAGAGCCAGGGACAGAGGGAACATTCAGTACTTC. It specifies CATSRARDRGNIQYF.

The chain recombines TRBV21-1 with TRBJ2-7; no check of the table's D call, TRBD2, against the DNA was made. TRBV21-1 is assigned pseudogene status. This CDR3 spans 12 amino acids. In DNA form, the CDR3 reads TGTGCCAGCAGCCGGGAGGCCTACGAGCAGTACTTC. Its protein is CASSREAYEQYF.

This clonotype has at least ten counts. The chain joins TRBV6-5 to TRBJ2-5, with 10 nucleotides matching TRBD1. V shed 2 bases and J 1 base; nucleotides not matched to a gene: 1. From germline, CDR1 is MNHEY and CDR2 SVGAGI. The CDR3 length is 15 residues. The CDR3 is CASSYGQGVQETQYF. In DNA, the CDR3 is TGTGCCAGCAGTTACGGACAGGGGGTCCAAGAGACCCAGTACTTC.

This clonotype was seen a few times. J is TRBJ2-7 and V is TRBV27; 9 nucleotides match TRBD1. CDR1 and CDR2 (germline): MNHEY, SMNVEV (reference sequence). The CDR3 sequence is 14 residues long. J was trimmed by 7 bases and V by 5 bases; bases with no gene match: 9. CDR3 in amino acids: CASSATGGGREQYF. The CDR3 nucleotides are TGTGCCAGCAGTGCTACAGGGGGCGGACGGGAGCAGTACTTC.

This clonotype has only a few counts. V usage is TRBV20-1 and J usage is TRBJ1-1, with D maybe TRBD1 (6 bases). Germline assignment: CDR1 DFQATT and CDR2 SNEGSKA (reference sequence). The CDR3 length is 11 residues. The CDR3 region has the DNA TGCAGGCCGGACAGGAACACTGAAGCTTTCTTT. Translation gives CRPDRNTEAFF.

The sample holds many counts of this clonotype. The chain combines TRBV2 with TRBJ2-2; 15 bases are shared with TRBD2. V was clipped by 6 bases and J by 8 bases; unmatched bases: 7. The germline gives CDR1 SNHLY, CDR2 FYNNEI. The CDR3 sequence is 16 residues long. CDR3 sequence (DNA): TGTGCCAGCAGATCCGGGACTAGCGGGAGGAAGGGGGAGCTGTTTTTT. Translation gives CASRSGTSGRKGELFF.